A selection of T cell receptor beta chains follows, all from one sample in a study of post-analysis software for immune sequencing data. TCRdb independently ran MiXCR on the PCR reads; one entry per CDR3 protein. Of hundreds of thousands of distinct CDR3 sequences listed, roughly 30% are singletons. Sequenced sample: blood. The receptors shown here come from a girl aged 10 to 17 with multiple sclerosis. Each CDR3 is given with its conserved first and last residue. D genes are given only for firm matches. A row's size may be missing; if present it is once, few, many or a size class.

TRBV9	NA	TRBJ2-7	NA	TGTGCCAGCAGCGCTGGGACTTGGGGAAGCCACGAGCAGTACTTC	CASSAGTWGSHEQYF
TRBV6-6	NA	TRBJ2-7	NA	TGTGCCAGCAGTTACCGCCGCCCGGAGAGCTCCTACGAGCAGTACTTC	CASSYRRPESSYEQYF
TRBV20-1	NA	TRBJ2-4	few	TGCAGTGCTAGCCCGGCAGGGGTGGGCAAAAACATTCAGTACTTC	CSASPAGVGKNIQYF
TRBV20-1	TRBD1	TRBJ2-4	few	TGCAGTGCTAGATCGCGACAGGGGATCGGGGCCAAAAACATTCAGTACTTC	CSARSRQGIGAKNIQYF
TRBV11-2	NA	TRBJ2-5	NA	TGTGCCAGCAGCCCGCAGAGACTGCAAGAGACCCAGTACTTC	CASSPQRLQETQYF
TRBV15	NA	TRBJ1-1	NA	TGTGCCACCAGCAGAGATAGCCCCACCGAAGCTTTCTTT	CATSRDSPTEAFF
TRBV11-1	NA	TRBJ2-2	NA	TGTGCCAGCAGCTTACTGCGCGGACAGACTAACACCGGGGAGCTGTTTTTT	CASSLLRGQTNTGELFF
TRBV29-1	NA	TRBJ1-2	few	TGCAGCGTTGAAGTAAGAGAGAACTATGGCTACACCTTC	CSVEVRENYGYTF
TRBV28	NA	TRBJ1-2	NA	TGTGCCAGCCCGGGGACGTACTCCTATGGCTACACCTTC	CASPGTYSYGYTF
TRBV6-1	NA	TRBJ1-1	NA	TGTGCCAGCAGTGCGCGGTCCTTCCCTGAAGCTTTCTTT	CASSARSFPEAFF
TRBV7-2	TRBD2	TRBJ2-7	NA	TGTGCCAGCAGGAGAGGGACTAGCGGGAGTTACGAGCAGTACTTC	CASRRGTSGSYEQYF
TRBV29-1	NA	TRBJ2-5	few	TGCAGCGTTGTATTGCGGACGGTACAAGAGACCCAGTACTTC	CSVVLRTVQETQYF
TRBV12-3/TRBV12-4	TRBD1	TRBJ2-2	NA	TGTGCCAGCAGCGGACAGGGCGGCGGCGGGGAGCTGTTTTTT	CASSGQGGGGELFF
TRBV12-3/TRBV12-4	NA	TRBJ2-1	once	TGTGCCAGCAGTTTAACTCTGGCAGGGAGGTCCTACAATGAGCAGTTCTTC	CASSLTLAGRSYNEQFF
TRBV12-3/TRBV12-4	TRBD1	TRBJ2-4	NA	TGTGCCAGCAGCCGTCGGGGACAGCATCTAGCCAAAAACATTCAGTACTTC	CASSRRGQHLAKNIQYF
TRBV7-2	NA	TRBJ1-5	NA	TGTGCCAGCAGCTTAGCGGGGGTTGGAGGCAATCAGCCCCAGCATTTT	CASSLAGVGGNQPQHF
TRBV20-1	NA	TRBJ1-2	few	TGCAGTGCTGCCGGGACGCCACTTGGCTACACCTTC	CSAAGTPLGYTF
TRBV7-2	NA	TRBJ2-1	few	TGTGCCAGCAGCTTAGATCTAGGTTACGATGAGCAGTTCTTC	CASSLDLGYDEQFF
TRBV20-1	NA	TRBJ2-5	few	TGCAGTGCTACCGCAAGATTCCAAGAGACCCAGTACTTC	CSATARFQETQYF
TRBV7-7	NA	TRBJ2-2	once	TGTGCTAGCAGCCGCTCGGGTTCTGGGTTGAGAACCGGGGAGCTGTTTTTT	CASSRSGSGLRTGELFF
TRBV5-5	TRBD2	TRBJ2-5	few	TGTGCCAGCAGCTTGATAGCGGGGTACCAAGAGACCCAGTACTTC	CASSLIAGYQETQYF
TRBV20-1	NA	TRBJ2-7	NA	TGCAGTGCTAGGGACTCGGACAGCAGCTCCTACGAGCAGTACTTC	CSARDSDSSSYEQYF
TRBV11-2	NA	TRBJ2-4	NA	TGTGCCAGCAGCGTGGGCGGTTCAGGGAGCAAATCGCTAGCCAAAAACATTCAGTACTTC	CASSVGGSGSKSLAKNIQYF
TRBV5-1	TRBD1	TRBJ1-5	NA	TGCGCCGGCAGCTTAGACGTCGGACAGGGGAATCAGCCCCAGCATTTT	CAGSLDVGQGNQPQHF
TRBV9	NA	TRBJ1-6	NA	TGTGCCAGCAGCGCCACAGGGTTTGCCGATAGTTCACCCCTCCACTTT	CASSATGFADSSPLHF
TRBV7-2	TRBD1	TRBJ1-1	once	TGTGCCAGCAGCTTAGGGGGGAGGGGGCGCAGGGACACTGAAGCTTTCTTT	CASSLGGRGRRDTEAFF
TRBV20-1	TRBD1	TRBJ2-7	few	TGCAGTGCAAACGGACAGGGAATATACGAGCAGTACTTC	CSANGQGIYEQYF
TRBV7-2	NA	TRBJ1-2	few	TGTGCCAGCAGCTTACCAGGGAGCGGCTATGGCTACACCTTC	CASSLPGSGYGYTF
TRBV20-1	NA	TRBJ2-4	NA	TGCAGTGCTAGTACAAGAGGCCAGTACTTC	CSASTRGQYF
TRBV20-1	TRBD1	TRBJ1-5	NA	TGCAGTGCTAGGGGACAGCCAAATCAGCCCCAGCATTTT	CSARGQPNQPQHF
TRBV7-9	NA	TRBJ1-1	NA	TGTGCCAGCAGCTTCACGGGGGGCTCTGGGGCTTTCTTT	CASSFTGGSGAFF